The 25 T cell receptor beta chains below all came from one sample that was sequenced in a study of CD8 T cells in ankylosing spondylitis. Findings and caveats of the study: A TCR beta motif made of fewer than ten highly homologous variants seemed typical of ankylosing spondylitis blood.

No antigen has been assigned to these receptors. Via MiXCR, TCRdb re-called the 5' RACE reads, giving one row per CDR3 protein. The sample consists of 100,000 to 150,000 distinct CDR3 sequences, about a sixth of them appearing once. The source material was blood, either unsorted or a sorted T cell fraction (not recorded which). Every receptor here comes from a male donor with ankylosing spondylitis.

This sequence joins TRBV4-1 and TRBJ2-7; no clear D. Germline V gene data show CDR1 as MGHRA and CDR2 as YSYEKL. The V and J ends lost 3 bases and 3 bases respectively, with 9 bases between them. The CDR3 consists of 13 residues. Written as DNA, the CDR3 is TGCGCCAGCAGCCAGGGCGGTAACTACGAGCAGTACTTC. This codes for CASSQGGNYEQYF.

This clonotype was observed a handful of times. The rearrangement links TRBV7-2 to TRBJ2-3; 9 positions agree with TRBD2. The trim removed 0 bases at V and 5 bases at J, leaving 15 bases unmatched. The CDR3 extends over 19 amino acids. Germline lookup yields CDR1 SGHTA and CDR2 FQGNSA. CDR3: CASSLAYYPAGGPLDTQYF. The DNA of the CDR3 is TGTGCCAGCAGCTTAGCCTACTACCCGGCGGGAGGGCCGTTAGATACGCAGTATTTT.

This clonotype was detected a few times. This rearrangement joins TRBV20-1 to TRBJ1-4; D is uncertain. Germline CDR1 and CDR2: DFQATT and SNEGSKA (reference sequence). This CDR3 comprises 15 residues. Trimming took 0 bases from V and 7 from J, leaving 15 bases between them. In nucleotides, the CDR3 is TGCAGTGCTAGAGATTTCGGGGTAGGGTTTGAAAAACTGTTTTTT. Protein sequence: CSARDFGVGFEKLFF.

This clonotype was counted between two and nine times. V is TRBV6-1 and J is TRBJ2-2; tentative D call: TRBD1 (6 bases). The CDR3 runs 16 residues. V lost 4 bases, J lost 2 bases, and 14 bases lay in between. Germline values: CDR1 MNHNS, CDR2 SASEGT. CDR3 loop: CASSGRQVLNTGELFF. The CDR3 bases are TGTGCCAGCAGTGGTCGACAGGTCCTTAACACCGGGGAGCTGTTTTTT.

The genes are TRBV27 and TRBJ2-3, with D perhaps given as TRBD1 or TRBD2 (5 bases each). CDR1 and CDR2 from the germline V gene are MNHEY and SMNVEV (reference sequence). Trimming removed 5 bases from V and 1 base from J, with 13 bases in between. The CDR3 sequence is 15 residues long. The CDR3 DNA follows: TGTGCCAGCAGTCCAAATTTGGGGGGCACAGATACGCAGTATTTT. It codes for CASSPNLGGTDTQYF.

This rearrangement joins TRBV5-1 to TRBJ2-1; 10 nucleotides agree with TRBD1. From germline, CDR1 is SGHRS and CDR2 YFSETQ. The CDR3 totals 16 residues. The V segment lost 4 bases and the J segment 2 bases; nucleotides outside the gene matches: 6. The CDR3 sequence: CASSAAGQGPYNEQFF. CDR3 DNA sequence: TGCGCCAGCAGCGCCGCGGGACAGGGGCCCTACAATGAGCAGTTCTTC.

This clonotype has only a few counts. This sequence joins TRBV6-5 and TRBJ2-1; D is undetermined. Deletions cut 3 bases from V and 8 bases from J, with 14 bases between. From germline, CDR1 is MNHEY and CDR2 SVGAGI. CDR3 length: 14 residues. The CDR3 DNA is TGTGCCAGCAGTTATCTAGGGTTGTTCGATGAGCAGTTCTTC. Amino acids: CASSYLGLFDEQFF.

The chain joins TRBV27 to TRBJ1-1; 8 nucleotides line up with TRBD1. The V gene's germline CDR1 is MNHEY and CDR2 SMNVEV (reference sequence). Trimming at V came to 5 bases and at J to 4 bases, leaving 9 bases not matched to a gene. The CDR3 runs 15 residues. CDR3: CASSPGTGGSTEAFF. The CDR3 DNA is TGTGCCAGCAGTCCGGGGACAGGAGGGAGCACTGAAGCTTTCTTT.

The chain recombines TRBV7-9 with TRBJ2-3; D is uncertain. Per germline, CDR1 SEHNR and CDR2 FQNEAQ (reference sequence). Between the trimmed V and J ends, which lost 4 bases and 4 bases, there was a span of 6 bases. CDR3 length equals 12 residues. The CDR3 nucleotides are TGTGCCAGCAGCTCTCGGCCAGATACGCAGTATTTT. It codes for CASSSRPDTQYF.

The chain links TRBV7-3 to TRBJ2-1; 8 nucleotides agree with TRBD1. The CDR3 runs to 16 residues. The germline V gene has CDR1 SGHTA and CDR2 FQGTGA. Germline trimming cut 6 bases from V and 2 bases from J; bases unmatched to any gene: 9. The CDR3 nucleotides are TGTGCCAGCAGTCGTGACAGGGGAGTCCCCTACAATGAGCAGTTCTTC. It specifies CASSRDRGVPYNEQFF.

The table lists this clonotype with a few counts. CDR3 bases: TGTGCCAGCAAGGCGCGCGGGAGGGACTATACGCAGTATTTT. This sequence encodes CASKARGRDYTQYF. The gene calls are TRBV6-2 or TRBV6-3 and TRBJ2-3, with 9 bases identical to TRBD2. J was trimmed by 7 bases and V by 7 bases; bases with no gene match: 9. CDR1 and CDR2 (germline): MNHEY, SVGEGT. The CDR3 sequence is 14 residues long.

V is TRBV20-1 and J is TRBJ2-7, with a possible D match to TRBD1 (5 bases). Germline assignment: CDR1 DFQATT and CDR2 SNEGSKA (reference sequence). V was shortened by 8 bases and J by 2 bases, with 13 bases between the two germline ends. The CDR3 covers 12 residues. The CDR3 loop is CSLSGIPYEQYF. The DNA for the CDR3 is TGCAGTCTATCAGGGATCCCCTACGAGCAGTACTTC.

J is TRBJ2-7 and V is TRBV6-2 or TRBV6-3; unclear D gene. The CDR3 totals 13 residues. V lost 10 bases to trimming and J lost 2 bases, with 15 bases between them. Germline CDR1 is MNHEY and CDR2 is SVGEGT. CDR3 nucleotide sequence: TGTGCCACCAACATCATCCCCCCCTACGAGCAGTACTTC. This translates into CATNIIPPYEQYF.

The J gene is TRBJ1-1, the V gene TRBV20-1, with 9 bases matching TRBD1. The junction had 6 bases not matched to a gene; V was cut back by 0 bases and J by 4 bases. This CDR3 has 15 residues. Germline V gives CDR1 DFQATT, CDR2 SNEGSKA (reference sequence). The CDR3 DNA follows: TGCAGTGCTAGAGATACAGGGGGCCCCGGCACTGAAGCTTTCTTT. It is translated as CSARDTGGPGTEAFF.

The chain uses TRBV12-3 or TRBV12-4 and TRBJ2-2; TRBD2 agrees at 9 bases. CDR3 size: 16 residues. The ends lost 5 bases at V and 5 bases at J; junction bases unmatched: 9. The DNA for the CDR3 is TGTGCCAGCAGTGGCTTTAGCACTAGCGGGACCGGGGAGCTGTTTTTT. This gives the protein CASSGFSTSGTGELFF.

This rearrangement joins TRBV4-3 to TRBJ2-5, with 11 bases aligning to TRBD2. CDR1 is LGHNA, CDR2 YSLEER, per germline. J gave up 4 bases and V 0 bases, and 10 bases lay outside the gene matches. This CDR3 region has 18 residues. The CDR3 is CASSQEVARLAGGETQYF. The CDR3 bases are TGCGCCAGCAGCCAAGAGGTGGCTCGGCTAGCGGGAGGAGAGACCCAGTACTTC.

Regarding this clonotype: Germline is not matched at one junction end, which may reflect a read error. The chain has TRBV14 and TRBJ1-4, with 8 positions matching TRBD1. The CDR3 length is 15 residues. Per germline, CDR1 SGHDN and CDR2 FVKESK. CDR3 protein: CASSQADRGWEKLFF. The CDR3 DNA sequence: TGTGCCAGCAGCCAAGCCGACAGGGGTTGGGAAAAACTGTTCTTT.

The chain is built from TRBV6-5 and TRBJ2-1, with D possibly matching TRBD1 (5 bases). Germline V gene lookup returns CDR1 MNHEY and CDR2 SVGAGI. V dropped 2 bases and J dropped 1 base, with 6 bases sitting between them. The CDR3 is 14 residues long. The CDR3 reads CASSYQGSYNEQFF. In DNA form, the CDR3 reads TGTGCCAGCAGTTACCAGGGTTCCTACAATGAGCAGTTCTTC.

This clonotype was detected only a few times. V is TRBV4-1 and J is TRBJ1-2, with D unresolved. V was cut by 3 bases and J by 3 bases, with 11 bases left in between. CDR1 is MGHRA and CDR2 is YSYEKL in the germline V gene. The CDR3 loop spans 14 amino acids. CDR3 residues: CASSHLTGDYGYTF. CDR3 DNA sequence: TGCGCCAGCAGCCACCTCACTGGAGACTATGGCTACACCTTC.

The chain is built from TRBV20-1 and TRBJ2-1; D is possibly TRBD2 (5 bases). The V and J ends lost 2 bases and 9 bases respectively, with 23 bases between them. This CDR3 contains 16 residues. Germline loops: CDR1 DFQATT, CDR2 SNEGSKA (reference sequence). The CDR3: CSARRGDYAPTGEQFF. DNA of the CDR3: TGCAGTGCTAGAAGAGGCGACTACGCCCCAACCGGTGAGCAGTTCTTC.

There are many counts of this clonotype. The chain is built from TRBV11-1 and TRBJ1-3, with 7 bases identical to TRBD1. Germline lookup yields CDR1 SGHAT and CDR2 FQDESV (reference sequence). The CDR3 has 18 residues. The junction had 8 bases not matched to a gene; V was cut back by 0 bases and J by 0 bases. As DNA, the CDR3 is TGTGCCAGCAGCTTAGCTGGGACAGCCATTAACTCTGGAAACACCATATATTTT. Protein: CASSLAGTAINSGNTIYF.

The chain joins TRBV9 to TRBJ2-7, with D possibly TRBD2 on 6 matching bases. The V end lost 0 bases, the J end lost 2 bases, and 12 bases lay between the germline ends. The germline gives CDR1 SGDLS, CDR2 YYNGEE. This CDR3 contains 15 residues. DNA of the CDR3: TGTGCCAGCAGCGTAGCGGAGGGGCCCACCTACGAGCAGTACTTC. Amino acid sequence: CASSVAEGPTYEQYF.

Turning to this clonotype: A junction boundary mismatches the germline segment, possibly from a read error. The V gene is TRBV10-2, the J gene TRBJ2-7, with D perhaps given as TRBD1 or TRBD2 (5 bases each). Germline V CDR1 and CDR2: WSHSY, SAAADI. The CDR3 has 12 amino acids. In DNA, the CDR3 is TGCACCAGCAGGGACCGCTCCTACGAGCAGTACTTC. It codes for CTSRDRSYEQYF.

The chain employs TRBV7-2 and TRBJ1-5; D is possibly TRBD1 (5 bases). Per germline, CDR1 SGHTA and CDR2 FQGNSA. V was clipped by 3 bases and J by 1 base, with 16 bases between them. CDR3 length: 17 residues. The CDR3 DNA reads TGTGCCAGCAGCTTCCCCACCGGGACCGAAAGCAATCAGCCCCAGCATTTT. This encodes CASSFPTGTESNQPQHF.

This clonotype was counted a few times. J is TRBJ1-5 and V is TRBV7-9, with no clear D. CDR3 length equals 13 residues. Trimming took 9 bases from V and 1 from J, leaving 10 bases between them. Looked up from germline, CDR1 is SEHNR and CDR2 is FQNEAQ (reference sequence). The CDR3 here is CASTEGSNQPQHF. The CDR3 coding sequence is TGTGCCAGTACTGAAGGCAGCAATCAGCCCCAGCATTTT.